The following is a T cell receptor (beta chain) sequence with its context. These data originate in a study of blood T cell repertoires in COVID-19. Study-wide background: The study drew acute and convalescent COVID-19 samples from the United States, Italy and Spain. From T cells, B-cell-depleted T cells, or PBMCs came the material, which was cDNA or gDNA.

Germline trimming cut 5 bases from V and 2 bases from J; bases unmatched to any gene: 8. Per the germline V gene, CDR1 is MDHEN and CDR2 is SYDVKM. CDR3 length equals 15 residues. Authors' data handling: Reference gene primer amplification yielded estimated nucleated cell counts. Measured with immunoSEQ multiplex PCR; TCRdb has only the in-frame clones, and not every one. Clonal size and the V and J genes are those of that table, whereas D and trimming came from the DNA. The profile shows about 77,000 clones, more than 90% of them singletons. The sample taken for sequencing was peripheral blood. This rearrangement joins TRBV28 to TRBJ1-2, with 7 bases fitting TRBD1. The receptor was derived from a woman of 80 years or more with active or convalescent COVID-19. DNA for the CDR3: TGTGCCAGCAGTGGGGGGACAGTTGGAAACTATGGCTACACCTTC. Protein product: CASSGGTVGNYGYTF.